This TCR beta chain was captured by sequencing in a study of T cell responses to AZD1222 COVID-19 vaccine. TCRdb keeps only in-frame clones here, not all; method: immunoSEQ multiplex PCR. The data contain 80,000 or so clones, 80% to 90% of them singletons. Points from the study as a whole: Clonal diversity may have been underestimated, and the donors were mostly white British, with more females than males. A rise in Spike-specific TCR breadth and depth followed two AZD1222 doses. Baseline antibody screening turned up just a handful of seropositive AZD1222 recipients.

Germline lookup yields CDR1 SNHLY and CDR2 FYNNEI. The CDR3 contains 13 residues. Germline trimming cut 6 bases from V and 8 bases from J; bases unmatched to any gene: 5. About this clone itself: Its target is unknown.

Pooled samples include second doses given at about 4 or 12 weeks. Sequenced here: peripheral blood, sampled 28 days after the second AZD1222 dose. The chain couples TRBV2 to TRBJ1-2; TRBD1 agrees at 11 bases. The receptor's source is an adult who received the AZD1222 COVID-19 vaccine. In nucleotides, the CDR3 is TGTGCCAGCAGAGGACAGGGGGCGCTCGGCTACACCTTC. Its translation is CASRGQGALGYTF.